The rows below give T cell receptor beta chains drawn from one sample of a study of T cell repertoires in cytomegalovirus infection. TCRdb re-called the reads with MiXCR, one entry per CDR3 protein. The data show some 500,000 distinct CDR3 sequences, over 35% seen once. For these receptors, no antigen is known. This specimen was cultured PBMCs, taken from culture after CMV antigen stimulation. These receptors all stem from a human donor in good health (CMV status not recorded). Some clones in this sample may be carry-over from other donors' samples. Each CDR3 is given with its conserved first and last residue. Fields, in order: J gene, D gene, V gene, clone size, CDR3 protein, CDR3 DNA. D genes are given only for firm matches. Clone sizes are given selectively: once, few, many, or a class where the clone is expanded.

>TRBJ2-4|.|TRBV4-1|.
CASSQLPRVGAKNIQYF
TGCGCCAGCAGCCAACTCCCCAGAGTGGGAGCCAAAAACATTCAGTACTTC
>TRBJ2-1|.|TRBV25-1|.
CASSEYPTDNEQFF
TGTGCCAGCAGTGAATACCCTACCGACAATGAGCAGTTCTTC
>TRBJ1-1|.|TRBV27|.
CASSSYRVVKNTEAFF
TGTGCCAGCAGTTCCTACAGGGTGGTCAAGAACACTGAAGCTTTCTTT
>TRBJ1-5|.|TRBV7-2|many
CASSLTPGHSNQPQHF
TGTGCCAGCAGCTTAACGCCGGGCCATAGCAATCAGCCCCAGCATTTT
>TRBJ2-1|.|TRBV2|few
CASSERRADEQFF
TGTGCCAGCAGTGAAAGACGGGCGGATGAGCAGTTCTTC
>TRBJ2-1|TRBD1|TRBV7-2|few
CASSYHRGRVYNEQFF
TGTGCCAGCAGCTATCACAGGGGGCGGGTTTACAATGAGCAGTTCTTC
>TRBJ2-3|.|TRBV6-2/TRBV6-3|.
CASSPLDGPDTQYF
TGTGCCAGCAGCCCCCTTGACGGCCCAGATACGCAGTATTTT
>TRBJ2-5|.|TRBV7-6|few
CASSFPGAQETQYF
TGTGCCAGCAGCTTCCCGGGAGCTCAAGAGACCCAGTACTTC
>TRBJ2-1|.|TRBV29-1|few
CSVARGAPNEQFF
TGCAGCGTAGCACGGGGGGCCCCCAATGAGCAGTTCTTC
>TRBJ2-5|TRBD2|TRBV7-2|few
CASSSGLAGYETQYF
TGTGCCAGCAGCTCAGGACTAGCGGGGTACGAGACCCAGTACTTC
>TRBJ2-1|TRBD2|TRBV4-1|.
CASSQVGAGGRGEQFF
TGCGCCAGCAGCCAAGTAGGAGCGGGGGGTCGGGGTGAGCAGTTCTTC
>TRBJ2-5|TRBD2|TRBV4-1|once
CASSQGRGGGQETQYF
TGCGCCAGCAGCCAAGGCCGTGGGGGGGGGCAAGAGACCCAGTACTTC
>TRBJ1-5|.|TRBV12-3/TRBV12-4|few
CASSQGHFSNQPQHF
TGTGCCAGCAGCCAGGGACACTTTAGCAATCAGCCCCAGCATTTT
>TRBJ2-3|.|TRBV28|.
CASREIVAGLDTQYF
TGTGCCAGCAGAGAAATTGTTGCGGGTTTGGATACGCAGTATTTT
>TRBJ1-1|.|TRBV19|.
CASSHDARAFF
TGTGCCAGTAGCCACGACGCGAGGGCTTTCTTT
>TRBJ2-3|TRBD1|TRBV10-3|.
CAISESTIVPRGQGSDTQYF
TGTGCCATCAGTGAGTCGACGATCGTCCCTCGGGGACAGGGTTCAGATACGCAGTATTTT
>TRBJ2-1|TRBD2|TRBV6-1|few
CASRLLAGEANEQFF
TGTGCCAGCAGACTATTAGCGGGGGAGGCGAATGAGCAGTTCTTC
>TRBJ1-1|.|TRBV7-9|.
CASSLVTNTEAFF
TGTGCCAGCAGCTTAGTGACGAACACTGAAGCTTTCTTT
>TRBJ2-5|TRBD1|TRBV6-6|.
CASSYYRGWETQYF
TGTGCCAGCAGTTACTACAGGGGATGGGAGACCCAGTACTTC
>TRBJ2-7|.|TRBV7-2|.
CASSLNWVSYEQYF
TGTGCCAGCAGCCTGAATTGGGTCTCCTACGAGCAGTACTTC
>TRBJ2-5|TRBD2|TRBV12-3/TRBV12-4|.
CASSSPLAAQETQYF
TGTGCCAGCAGCTCCCCCCTAGCGGCCCAAGAGACCCAGTACTTC
>TRBJ2-1|TRBD2|TRBV4-2|few
CASSSNGGGLNEQFF
TGTGCCAGCAGTTCAAACGGGGGGGGGCTCAATGAGCAGTTCTTC
>TRBJ2-3|.|TRBV29-1|.
CSVGGANTDTQYF
TGCAGCGTTGGCGGCGCCAACACAGATACGCAGTATTTT
>TRBJ2-7|TRBD2|TRBV12-3/TRBV12-4|.
CASTAGWGLVGVPYEQYF
TGTGCCAGCACCGCTGGGTGGGGACTAGTAGGTGTTCCCTACGAGCAGTACTTC
>TRBJ1-1|TRBD1|TRBV5-1|.
CASSPYGQGNTEAFF
TGCGCCAGCAGCCCCTACGGACAGGGAAACACTGAAGCTTTCTTT
>TRBJ1-1|.|TRBV6-5|.
CASSYRLQRQPAAFF
TGTGCCAGCAGTTACCGTTTGCAGCGGCAGCCGGCAGCTTTCTTT
>TRBJ1-5|TRBD1|TRBV28|.
CASSLLHLATGNNQPQQF
TGTGCCAGCAGTTTGCTCCACCTCGCGACAGGGAACAATCAGCCCCAGCAGTTT
>TRBJ2-3|TRBD2|TRBV20-1|.
CSARDPRVAGLTDTQYF
TGCAGTGCTAGAGATCCTCGGGTAGCGGGGCTCACAGATACGCAGTATTTT
>TRBJ1-1|.|TRBV12-3/TRBV12-4|.
CASSLGQINTEAFF
TGTGCCAGCAGTTTGGGGCAGATAAACACTGAAGCTTTCTTT
>TRBJ2-5|.|TRBV14|.
CASSLRTAMRETQYF
TGTGCCAGCAGCCTCCGGACAGCAATGAGGGAGACCCAGTACTTC
>TRBJ2-7|.|TRBV20-1|.
CSATPDVNEQYF
TGCAGTGCCACCCCCGATGTAAACGAGCAGTACTTC
>TRBJ2-1|TRBD1|TRBV6-2/TRBV6-3|.
CASVNRGIYNEQFF
TGTGCCAGCGTGAACAGGGGGATCTACAATGAGCAGTTCTTC
>TRBJ1-3|TRBD1|TRBV27|.
CASREGSLQGARLVQGNTIYF
TGTGCCAGCAGAGAGGGGTCACTTCAGGGGGCGAGGTTGGTCCAAGGAAACACCATATATTTT
>TRBJ2-3|.|TRBV7-9|.
CASSLAALGRPGHTQYF
TGTGCCAGCAGCTTAGCGGCACTAGGACGGCCAGGGCATACGCAGTATTTT
>TRBJ1-2|.|TRBV5-4|once
CASSRGQAWAEYGYTF
TGTGCCAGCAGCCGGGGTCAGGCCTGGGCGGAATATGGCTACACCTTC
>TRBJ2-7|TRBD2|TRBV5-4|few
CASSLRGGAGYEQYF
TGTGCCAGCAGCCTCCGCGGGGGAGCCGGGTACGAGCAGTACTTC
>TRBJ1-3|.|TRBV7-2|.
CASSLEPPGNTIYF
TGTGCCAGCAGCTTAGAGCCGCCCGGAAACACCATATATTTT
>TRBJ2-1|TRBD2|TRBV2|.
CASTPTRTSGRGYNEQFF
TGTGCCAGCACCCCTACTCGGACTAGCGGGAGGGGGTACAATGAGCAGTTCTTC
>TRBJ2-1|TRBD2|TRBV18|.
CASSPLAGSSSYNEQFF
TGTGCCAGCTCACCACTAGCGGGCTCGAGCTCCTACAATGAGCAGTTCTTC
>TRBJ2-5|.|TRBV7-2|few
CASSLPPRFQGETQYF
TGTGCCAGCAGCTTACCGCCCAGGTTTCAGGGAGAGACCCAGTACTTC
>TRBJ1-1|.|TRBV20-1|.
CSARSGSTYIPIYEIKGQGIEAFF
TGCAGTGCTAGATCGGGTTCTACCTATATCCCCATTTACGAAATAAAGGGGCAGGGGATTGAAGCTTTCTTT
>TRBJ1-2|.|TRBV7-2|many
CASSPGLYGYTF
TGTGCCAGCAGTCCGGGCCTCTATGGCTACACCTTC
>TRBJ1-5|TRBD1|TRBV6-1|few
CASSVGTGVIANQPQHF
TGTGCCAGCAGTGTTGGGACAGGGGTGATTGCAAATCAGCCCCAGCATTTT
>TRBJ1-5|.|TRBV7-2|few
CASSLQVSNQPQHF
TGTGCCAGCAGCTTACAGGTTAGCAATCAGCCCCAGCATTTT
>TRBJ1-1|TRBD1|TRBV28|.
CAIRRGQGRSFF
TGTGCCATCAGGCGCGGACAGGGGAGATCTTTCTTT
>TRBJ2-1|.|TRBV7-8|few
CASSLGTGARQVDEQFF
TGTGCCAGCAGCTTAGGTACCGGGGCCCGCCAAGTCGATGAGCAGTTCTTC
>TRBJ1-1|.|TRBV4-1|few
CASSQGVLGRNTEAFF
TGCGCCAGCAGCCAAGGAGTATTAGGGCGCAACACTGAAGCTTTCTTT
>TRBJ2-1|TRBD2|TRBV27|few
CASTRFYGLAGGSYNEQFF
TGTGCCAGCACCAGATTCTACGGACTAGCGGGGGGTTCTTACAATGAGCAGTTCTTC
>TRBJ2-1|.|TRBV9|few
CASSVGPAQSYNEQFF
TGTGCCAGCAGCGTAGGGCCAGCGCAATCCTACAATGAGCAGTTCTTC
>TRBJ2-2|TRBD1|TRBV5-4|.
CASSGDRGPISGELFF
TGTGCCAGCAGCGGGGACAGGGGGCCTATATCCGGGGAGCTGTTTTTT
>TRBJ2-5|.|TRBV4-1|.
CASSGVGEETQYF
TGCGCCAGCAGCGGTGTGGGGGAAGAGACCCAGTACTTC
>TRBJ2-4|TRBD2|TRBV4-1|few
CASSQGRGRGNIQYF
TGCGCCAGCAGCCAAGGGCGGGGGAGAGGAAACATTCAGTACTTC
>TRBJ2-1|.|TRBV28|.
CASSHREIISEQFF
TGTGCCAGCAGTCACCGAGAAATAATCAGTGAGCAGTTCTTC
>TRBJ2-7|.|TRBV6-2/TRBV6-3|few
CASSYEAAYEQYF
TGTGCCAGCAGTTACGAGGCAGCCTACGAGCAGTACTTC
>TRBJ1-5|.|TRBV2|.
CASSQGSHNQPQHF
TGTGCCAGCAGCCAGGGATCGCACAATCAGCCCCAGCATTTT
>TRBJ1-4|.|TRBV28|few
CAGGRRREKLFF
TGTGCCGGGGGTCGGAGGCGCGAAAAACTGTTTTTT
>TRBJ1-2|.|TRBV12-3/TRBV12-4|.
CASSLLIVGKAGYTF
TGTGCCAGCAGTTTATTGATTGTCGGAAAGGCTGGCTACACCTTC